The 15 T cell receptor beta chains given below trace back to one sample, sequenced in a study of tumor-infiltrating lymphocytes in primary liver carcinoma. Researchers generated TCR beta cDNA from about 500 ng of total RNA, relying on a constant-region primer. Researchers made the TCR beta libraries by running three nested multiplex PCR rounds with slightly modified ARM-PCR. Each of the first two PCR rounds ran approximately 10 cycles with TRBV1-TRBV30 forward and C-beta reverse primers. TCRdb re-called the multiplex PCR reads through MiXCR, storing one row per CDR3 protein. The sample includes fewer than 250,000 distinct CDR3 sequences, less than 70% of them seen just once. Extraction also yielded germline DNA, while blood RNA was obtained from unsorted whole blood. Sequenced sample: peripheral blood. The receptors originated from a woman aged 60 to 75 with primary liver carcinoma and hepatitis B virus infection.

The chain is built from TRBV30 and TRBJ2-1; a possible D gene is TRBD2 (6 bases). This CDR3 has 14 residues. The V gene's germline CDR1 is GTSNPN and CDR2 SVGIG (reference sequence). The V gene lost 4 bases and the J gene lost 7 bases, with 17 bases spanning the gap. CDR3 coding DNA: TGTGCCTGGAATAGGGACTCACTCACAAATGAGCAGTTCTTC. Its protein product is CAWNRDSLTNEQFF.

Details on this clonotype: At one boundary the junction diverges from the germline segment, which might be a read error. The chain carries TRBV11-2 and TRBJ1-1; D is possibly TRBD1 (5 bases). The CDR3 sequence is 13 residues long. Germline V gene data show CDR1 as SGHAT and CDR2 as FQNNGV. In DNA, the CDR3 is TGTGCCAGCAGCTTAGAGACAGCGACTGAAGCTATCTTT. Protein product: CASSLETATEAIF.

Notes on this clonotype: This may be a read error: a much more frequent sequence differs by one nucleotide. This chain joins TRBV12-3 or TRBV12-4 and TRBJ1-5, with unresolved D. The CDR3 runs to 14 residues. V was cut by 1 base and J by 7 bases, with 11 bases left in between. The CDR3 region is CASSLEGSAQPQHF. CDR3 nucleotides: TGTGCCAGCAGTTTAGAAGGAAGTGCACAGCCCCAGCATTTT.

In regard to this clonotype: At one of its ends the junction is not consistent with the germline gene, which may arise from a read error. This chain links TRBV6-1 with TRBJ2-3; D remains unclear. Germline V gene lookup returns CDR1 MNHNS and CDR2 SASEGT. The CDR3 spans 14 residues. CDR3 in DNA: TGTGCCAGCAGAGGGCGTGTCCCAACAGATACTCAGTATTTT. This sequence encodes CASRGRVPTDTQYF.

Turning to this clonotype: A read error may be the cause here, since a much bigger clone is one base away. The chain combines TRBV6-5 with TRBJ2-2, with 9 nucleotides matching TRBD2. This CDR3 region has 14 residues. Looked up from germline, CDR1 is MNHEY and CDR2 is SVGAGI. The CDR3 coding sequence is TGTGCCAGCAGTTATGGGACTAGCATCGGGGGGCTGTTTTTT. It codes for CASSYGTSIGGLFF.

The CDR3 reads CASSLGPGQQAFF. In nucleotides, the CDR3 is TGTGCCAGCAGTTTAGGCCCTGGCCAGCAAGCTTTCTTT. The genes are TRBV28 and TRBJ1-1; D not certain. Germline CDR1 reads MDHEN; CDR2 reads SYDVKM. The CDR3 is made up of 13 amino acids. Between the trimmed V and J ends, which lost 2 bases and 9 bases, there was a span of 13 bases.

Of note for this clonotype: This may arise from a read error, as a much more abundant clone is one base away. CDR3 sequence (DNA): TGTGCCAGCAGCTCGCAAGCGGGAGTGTCCTCAGATACGCAGTATTTT. Protein: CASSSQAGVSSDTQYF. This chain joins TRBV7-8 and TRBJ2-3; TRBD2 agrees at 8 bases. CDR3 length equals 16 residues. In germline, CDR1 is SGHVS, CDR2 FQNEAQ. Germline trimming cut 4 bases from V and 4 bases from J; bases unmatched to any gene: 10.

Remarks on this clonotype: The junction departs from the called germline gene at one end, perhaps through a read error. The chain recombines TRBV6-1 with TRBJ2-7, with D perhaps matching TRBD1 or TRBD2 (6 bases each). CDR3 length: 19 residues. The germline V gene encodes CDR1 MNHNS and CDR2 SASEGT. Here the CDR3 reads CASPLGGLQGQRIGYEQHF. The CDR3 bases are TGTGCCAGCCCTCTCGGGGGCTTACAGGGCCAGAGGATAGGTTACGAGCAGCACTTC.

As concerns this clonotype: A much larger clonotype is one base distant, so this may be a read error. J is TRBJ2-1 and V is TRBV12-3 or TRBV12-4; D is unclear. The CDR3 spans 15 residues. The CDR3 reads CAGSLGSVPYNEQFF. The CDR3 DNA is TGTGCCGGCAGTTTAGGCTCGGTACCCTACAATGAGCAGTTCTTC.

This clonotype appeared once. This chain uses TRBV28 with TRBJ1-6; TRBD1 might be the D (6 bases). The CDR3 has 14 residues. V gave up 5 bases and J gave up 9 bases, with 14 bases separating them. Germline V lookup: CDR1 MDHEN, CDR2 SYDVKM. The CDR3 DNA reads TGTGCCAGCAGTCCGGGACGGGGGGCTTCACCCCTCCACTTT. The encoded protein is CASSPGRGASPLHF. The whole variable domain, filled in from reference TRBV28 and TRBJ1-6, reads DVKVTQSSRYLVKRTGEKVFLECVQDMDHENMFWYRQDPGLGLRLIYFSYDVKMKEKGDIPEGYSVSREKKERFSLILESASTNQTSMYLCASSPGRGASPLHFGNGTRLTVT.

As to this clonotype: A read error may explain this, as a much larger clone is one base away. The DNA of the CDR3 is TGTGCCAGCAGTGTTAGCGGGAAAGGGGTGTACGAGCAGTACTTC. Translating gives CASSVSGKGVYEQYF. V gene TRBV12-3 or TRBV12-4 combines with J gene TRBJ2-7; 8 bases are a match to TRBD2. This CDR3 contains 15 residues. J lost 4 bases, V lost 5 bases, and 10 bases had no gene match.

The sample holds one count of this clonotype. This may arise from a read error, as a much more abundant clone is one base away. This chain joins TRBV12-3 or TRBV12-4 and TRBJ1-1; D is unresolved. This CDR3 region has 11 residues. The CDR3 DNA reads TGTGCCAGCATCCTGCGGGGAGAAGCTTCCTTT. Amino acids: CASILRGEASF.

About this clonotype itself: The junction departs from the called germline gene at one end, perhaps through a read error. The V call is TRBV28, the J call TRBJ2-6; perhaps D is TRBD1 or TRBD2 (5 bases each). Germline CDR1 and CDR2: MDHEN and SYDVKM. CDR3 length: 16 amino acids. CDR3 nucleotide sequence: TGCGCCAGCAATACGGGACGGTTCTCTGAGGCCAACGTCCTGACTTTC. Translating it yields CASNTGRFSEANVLTF.

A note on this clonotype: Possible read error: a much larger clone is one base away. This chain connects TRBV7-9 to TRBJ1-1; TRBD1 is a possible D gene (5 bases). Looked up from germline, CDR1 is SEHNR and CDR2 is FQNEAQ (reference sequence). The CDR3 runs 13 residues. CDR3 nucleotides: TGTGCCAGCAGCTTAGGGGCAGGGACTGTAGCTTTCTTT. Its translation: CASSLGAGTVAFF.

CDR3 nucleotides: TGTGCCACGGGGACCAAAGAGACCCAGTACTTC. It is translated as CATGTKETQYF. The rearrangement uses TRBV10-3 and TRBJ2-5; D is possibly TRBD1 or TRBD2 (5 bases each). Trimming took off 10 bases at V and 3 bases at J, with 9 bases between the two ends. The CDR3 runs to 11 residues. Looked up from germline, CDR1 is ENHRY and CDR2 is SYGVKD.